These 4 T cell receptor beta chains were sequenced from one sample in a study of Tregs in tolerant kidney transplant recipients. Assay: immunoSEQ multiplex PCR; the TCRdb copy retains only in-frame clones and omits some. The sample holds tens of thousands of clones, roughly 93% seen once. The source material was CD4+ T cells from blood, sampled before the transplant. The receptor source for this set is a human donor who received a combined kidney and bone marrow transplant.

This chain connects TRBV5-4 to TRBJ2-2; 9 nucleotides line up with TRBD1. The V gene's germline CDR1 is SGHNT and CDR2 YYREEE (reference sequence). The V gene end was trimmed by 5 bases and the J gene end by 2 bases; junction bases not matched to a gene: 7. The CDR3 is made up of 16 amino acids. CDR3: CASSSGQGPNTGELFF. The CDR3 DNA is TGTGCCAGCAGTAGCGGACAGGGGCCTAACACCGGGGAGCTGTTTTTT.

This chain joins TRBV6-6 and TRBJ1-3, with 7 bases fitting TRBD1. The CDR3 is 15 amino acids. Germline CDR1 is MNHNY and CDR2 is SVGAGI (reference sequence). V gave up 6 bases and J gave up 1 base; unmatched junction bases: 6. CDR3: CASSPATGSGNTIYF. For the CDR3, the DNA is TGTGCCAGCAGCCCTGCGACAGGGTCTGGAAACACCATATATTTT.

Here the CDR3 DNA reads TGCGCCAGCAGCCCACACACGGACAGGGTCAGACTAGAGACCCAGTACTTC. Its translation is CASSPHTDRVRLETQYF. This sequence joins TRBV5-1 and TRBJ2-5, with TRBD1 identical over 8 bases. The J segment lost 4 bases and the V segment lost 4 bases, leaving 15 bases of the junction unmatched. Germline values: CDR1 SGHRS, CDR2 YFSETQ. The CDR3 totals 17 residues.

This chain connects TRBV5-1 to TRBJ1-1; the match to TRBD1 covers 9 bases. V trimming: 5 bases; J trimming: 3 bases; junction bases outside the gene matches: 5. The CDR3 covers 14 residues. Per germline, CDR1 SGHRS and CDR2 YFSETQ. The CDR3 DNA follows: TGCGCCAGCAGTTACAGGGGGCAGGACACTGAAGCTTTCTTT. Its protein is CASSYRGQDTEAFF. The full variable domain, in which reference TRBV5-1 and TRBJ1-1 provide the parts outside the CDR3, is KAGVTQTPRYLIKTRGQQVTLSCSPISGHRSVSWYQQTPGQGLQFLFEYFSETQRNKGNFPGRFSGRQFSNSRSEMNVSTLELGDSALYLCASSYRGQDTEAFFGQGTRLTVV.